This T cell receptor (beta chain) stems from a study of T cells in localized non-small cell lung cancer. Study-wide findings and caveats: Turning up in adjacent lung were a median approximately 60 of the top 100 tumor clones.

Here immunoSEQ multiplex PCR was the method, and the copy in TCRdb shows in-frame clones only, minus some. The table shows some 7,800 clones, with around 87% occurring only once. This CDR3 is built from 15 residues. J gave up 8 bases and V 0 bases, and 7 bases lay outside the gene matches. The V gene's germline CDR1 is SGHRS and CDR2 YFSETQ. Points on this clone: The target antigen is unknown.

The sequence was obtained from a male donor aged 60 or over with stage III lung adenocarcinoma. V and J are TRBV5-1 and TRBJ1-2; 10 bases match TRBD1. Sequencing used peripheral blood, obtained before any cancer treatment. This CDR3 is CASSLGQGAEGGYTF. In DNA, the CDR3 is TGCGCCAGCAGCTTGGGACAGGGGGCCGAAGGAGGCTACACCTTC.